The sequence of this T cell receptor (beta chain) was determined in a study of T-cell memory formation after mild COVID-19. The CDR3 sequence is 12 residues long. V was cut by 8 bases and J by 4 bases, with 12 bases left in between. Germline CDR1 is KGHSH and CDR2 is LQKENI. TCRdb re-called the 5' RACE reads with MiXCR, one entry per CDR3 protein. Altogether approximately 260,000 distinct CDR3 sequences are present, about a sixth being singletons, with the ten largest covering roughly 23%. The sequenced sample was PBMCs or a T cell subset sorted from them (not recorded which). The clonotype comes from a man aged 18 to 30 who had mild COVID-19 (a few samples of this study predate the infection). Cell type and time point are not known. The chain uses TRBV18 and TRBJ2-7, with D possibly being TRBD1 (6 bases). CDR3 bases: TGTGCCAGCACTACAGGGTTATACGAGCAGTACGTC. Residues: CASTTGLYEQYV.